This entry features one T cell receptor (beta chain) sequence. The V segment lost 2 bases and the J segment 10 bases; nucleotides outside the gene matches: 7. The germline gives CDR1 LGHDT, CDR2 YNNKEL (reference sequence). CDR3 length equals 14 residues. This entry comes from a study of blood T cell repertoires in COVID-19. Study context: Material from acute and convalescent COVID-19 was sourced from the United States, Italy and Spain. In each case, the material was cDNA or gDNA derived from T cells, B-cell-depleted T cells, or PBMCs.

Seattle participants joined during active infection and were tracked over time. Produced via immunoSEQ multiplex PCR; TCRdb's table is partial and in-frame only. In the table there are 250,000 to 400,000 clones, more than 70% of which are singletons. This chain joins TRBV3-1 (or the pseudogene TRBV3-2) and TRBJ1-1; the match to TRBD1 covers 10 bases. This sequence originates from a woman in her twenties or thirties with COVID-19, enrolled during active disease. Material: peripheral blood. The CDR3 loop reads CASSQWDRGYLAFF. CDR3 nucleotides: TGTGCCAGCAGCCAATGGGACAGGGGATATTTAGCTTTCTTT.